The rows below give T cell receptor beta chains drawn from one sample of a study of shared clonotypes between healthy human individuals. Produced via immunoSEQ multiplex PCR; TCRdb's table is partial and in-frame only. The repertoire has roughly 700,000 clones, around 67% of them found once; the top ten carry around 1.6%. The sequenced sample was memory CD4+ T cells sorted from blood. The receptors derive from a woman aged 25-40 years in good health. Both conserved end residues are part of each CDR3. The D gene is left open where the match is weak.

CDR3,V,D,J
CASSKGQLIIPSYEQYF,TRBV21-1,.,TRBJ2-7
CASSSGGWPYEQYF,TRBV6-5,.,TRBJ2-7
CASSRPGGGGYTF,TRBV7-9,TRBD1,TRBJ1-2
CASSKGPPGQGPYEQYF,TRBV6-1,TRBD1,TRBJ2-7
CASTAAYEQYF,TRBV2,.,TRBJ2-7
CASSLAGGNQPQHF,TRBV7-6,.,TRBJ1-5
CASSLSPPGENEQYF,TRBV27,.,TRBJ2-7
CASSPSLAGDKYF,TRBV11-1,TRBD2,TRBJ2-5
CASSFPSGRARNEQFF,TRBV5-4,TRBD2,TRBJ2-1
CASSAGLAGLPTYEQYF,TRBV19,TRBD2,TRBJ2-7
CASTYRGEQYF,TRBV6-6,TRBD1,TRBJ2-7
CASSPRSGGVEQFF,TRBV4-2,.,TRBJ2-1
CASSGRVPDNEQFF,TRBV18,.,TRBJ2-1
CASSLAEATYGYTF,TRBV5-1,.,TRBJ1-2
CASRRAGGEKLFF,TRBV6-5,.,TRBJ1-4
CASSPPSRVGKNTEAFF,TRBV18,.,TRBJ1-1
CASSLNVATANYGYTF,TRBV7-9,.,TRBJ1-2
CASSPMRTSGTDSYNEQFF,TRBV5-1,TRBD2,TRBJ2-1
CASSLIGPGQNEQFF,TRBV5-4,.,TRBJ2-1
CASSPGLAGVLETQYF,TRBV5-1,TRBD2,TRBJ2-5
CASSRGTSGGETQYF,TRBV27,TRBD2,TRBJ2-5
CASSPEATNEKLFF,TRBV19,.,TRBJ1-4
CASSPTVLGQDEQFF,TRBV7-2,.,TRBJ2-1
CASSADSHNEQFF,TRBV2,.,TRBJ2-1
CASNPLGRKNYGYTF,TRBV28,.,TRBJ1-2
CASSLDRGRANEKLFF,TRBV11-2,.,TRBJ1-4
CASSLSDATDTQYF,TRBV27,.,TRBJ2-3
CASSGMGLSNTGELFF,TRBV7-2,.,TRBJ2-2
CASSLVGTGLSYFEQYF,TRBV7-2,TRBD1,TRBJ2-7
CASRPGLAESYEQYF,TRBV19,TRBD2,TRBJ2-7